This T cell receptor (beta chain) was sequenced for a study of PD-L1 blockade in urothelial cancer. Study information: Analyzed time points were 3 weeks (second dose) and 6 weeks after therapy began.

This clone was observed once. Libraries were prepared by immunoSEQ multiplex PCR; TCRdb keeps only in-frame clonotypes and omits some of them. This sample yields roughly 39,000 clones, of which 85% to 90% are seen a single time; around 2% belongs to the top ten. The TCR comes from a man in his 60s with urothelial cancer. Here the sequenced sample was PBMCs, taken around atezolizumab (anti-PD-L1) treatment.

The CDR3: CASSLDSLYGYTF. DNA of the CDR3: TGTGCCAGCAGCTTAGACAGCCTCTATGGCTACACCTTC. The chain employs TRBV7-2 and TRBJ1-2, with D uncertain. The V end was cut by 1 base, the J end by 4 bases, with 7 bases between. Germline CDR1 SGHTA, CDR2 FQGNSA. The CDR3 totals 13 residues.